This TCR beta chain was observed in a study of blood T cell repertoires in COVID-19. Study as a whole: Cohort 3 recovered donors had two negative PCRs, clearance, or symptom resolution.

Participants' own reports of clinical history determined their cohort assignment. Source study methods: Amplification of reference gene primers provided the estimated nucleated cell counts. Only in-frame clones appear in the TCRdb table, and some are missing; sequencing was by immunoSEQ multiplex PCR. That table gives V, J and clone size, and the DNA gave D and trimming. The sample has about 170,000 clones; around 80% are singletons. The CDR3 runs to 16 residues. Germline CDR1 and CDR2: MDHEN and SYDVKM. Trimming took 7 bases from V and 6 from J, leaving 21 bases between them. The TCR sequence derives from a woman in her seventies in a cohort exposed to, infected with or recovered from COVID-19 (not recorded which). The J gene is TRBJ1-4, the V gene TRBV28; TRBD1 might be the D (5 bases). The sample was PBMCs or T cells enriched from blood (not recorded which). CDR3: CASTEWGLKGDEKLFF. For the CDR3, the DNA is TGTGCCAGCACTGAATGGGGACTCAAAGGGGATGAAAAACTGTTTTTT.